This T cell receptor beta chain was captured by sequencing in a study of T cell responses to AZD1222 COVID-19 vaccine. Pooled in the analysis were second doses at about 4 or about 12 weeks. V gave up 5 bases and J gave up 6 bases; unmatched junction bases: 9. Germline CDR1 reads MNHEY; CDR2 reads SVGAGI. There are 15 residues in the CDR3. Assay: immunoSEQ multiplex PCR; the TCRdb copy retains only in-frame clones and omits some. The sample consists of approximately 170,000 clones, 94% of them appearing once. Whole-study results and caveats: The study found vaccine-associated CD4 TCRs spanning spike, dominant at 160-218 and 743-854. Baseline seropositives among AZD1222 recipients totaled only five to seven.

To note about this clone: The target antigen is unknown.

This sample comprised peripheral blood, obtained 28 days after the second AZD1222 dose. The source of this sequence is an adult who received the AZD1222 COVID-19 vaccine. V usage is TRBV6-5 and J usage is TRBJ2-7; TRBD1 aligns across 11 bases. CDR3: CASSPHGTGGREQYF. The CDR3 nucleotides read TGTGCCAGCAGTCCCCACGGGACAGGGGGTCGCGAGCAGTACTTC.